These T cell receptor beta chains were read from a single sample in a study of shared clonotypes between healthy human individuals. Data came from immunoSEQ multiplex PCR; TCRdb stores just in-frame clones and leaves some out. The data show under 2,000,000 clones, about 94% seen once. The sequencing input was naive CD8+ T cells sorted from blood. These receptors originate from a young man in good health. CDR3s include the opening cysteine and the closing phenylalanine or tryptophan. Each record gives: V gene, J gene, D gene, clone size, CDR3 DNA, CDR3 protein. A D gene is named only where the DNA matches it firmly. Not all rows give a size; the values are once, few, many and, for expanded clones, a class.

v_call: TRBV28
j_call: TRBJ1-2
d_call: TRBD1
clone_size: -
cdr3_nt: TGTGCCAGCACGGGTCCGGGACAGTATCCCTACTATGGCTACACCTTC
cdr3_aa: CASTGPGQYPYYGYTF

v_call: TRBV27
j_call: TRBJ1-1
d_call: TRBD1
clone_size: -
cdr3_nt: TGTGCCAGCAGTGACCTCGACAGGGGGCTCACTGAAGCTTTCTTT
cdr3_aa: CASSDLDRGLTEAFF

v_call: TRBV5-6
j_call: TRBJ1-5
d_call: -
clone_size: -
cdr3_nt: TGTGCCAGCAGCTTGAATGAGGGACAGCCCCAGCATTTT
cdr3_aa: CASSLNEGQPQHF

v_call: TRBV10-2
j_call: TRBJ2-7
d_call: -
clone_size: -
cdr3_nt: TGCGCCAGCAGTGATACCTCGGAGCAGTACTTC
cdr3_aa: CASSDTSEQYF

v_call: TRBV7-8
j_call: TRBJ2-2
d_call: -
clone_size: -
cdr3_nt: TGTGCCAGCAGCCTTTTGGGGCCCTCGAACACCGGGGAGCTGTTTTTT
cdr3_aa: CASSLLGPSNTGELFF

v_call: TRBV28
j_call: TRBJ2-7
d_call: -
clone_size: -
cdr3_nt: TGTGCCAGCAGTTTACGAATGGCTTCCTACGAGCAGTACTTC
cdr3_aa: CASSLRMASYEQYF

v_call: TRBV6-1
j_call: TRBJ1-2
d_call: -
clone_size: -
cdr3_nt: TGTGCCAGCAGTGCATACCCGGGAAGCTATGGCTACACCTTC
cdr3_aa: CASSAYPGSYGYTF

v_call: TRBV11-2
j_call: TRBJ2-1
d_call: TRBD2
clone_size: -
cdr3_nt: TGTGCCAGCAGCTTAGGGGGCGGGAGAGATGAGCAGTTCTTC
cdr3_aa: CASSLGGGRDEQFF

v_call: TRBV6-4
j_call: TRBJ2-3
d_call: -
clone_size: -
cdr3_nt: TGTGCCAGCAGTTACGACAGTACAGATACGCAGTATTTT
cdr3_aa: CASSYDSTDTQYF

v_call: TRBV5-8
j_call: TRBJ2-7
d_call: -
clone_size: -
cdr3_nt: TGTGCCAGCAGCTTGGGGCGGGCCCCCGCCTACGAGCAGTACTTC
cdr3_aa: CASSLGRAPAYEQYF

v_call: TRBV4-3
j_call: TRBJ2-7
d_call: -
clone_size: -
cdr3_nt: TGCGCCAGCAGCCAAGAGGTAGCGGATTCCTACGAGCAGTACTTC
cdr3_aa: CASSQEVADSYEQYF

v_call: TRBV6-5
j_call: TRBJ1-1
d_call: TRBD1
clone_size: -
cdr3_nt: TGTGCCAGCGGAACCTACAGGGGCGGAACTGAAGCTTTCTTT
cdr3_aa: CASGTYRGGTEAFF

v_call: TRBV13
j_call: TRBJ2-5
d_call: TRBD2
clone_size: -
cdr3_nt: TGTGCCAGCAGCCCCCGACTAGCGGGGGGCAGGACCCAGTACTTC
cdr3_aa: CASSPRLAGGRTQYF

v_call: TRBV5-4
j_call: TRBJ1-6
d_call: -
clone_size: few
cdr3_nt: TGTGCCAGCAGCTTCCAGGGAGGGAATTCACCCCTCCACTTT
cdr3_aa: CASSFQGGNSPLHF

v_call: TRBV11-2
j_call: TRBJ2-5
d_call: TRBD1
clone_size: -
cdr3_nt: TGTGCCAGCAGCCTCGGACAGGGACGGTACTTC
cdr3_aa: CASSLGQGRYF

v_call: TRBV9
j_call: TRBJ2-3
d_call: TRBD2
clone_size: -
cdr3_nt: TGTGCCAGTAGCGGGGGGGCCCCAGATACGCAGTATTTT
cdr3_aa: CASSGGAPDTQYF

v_call: TRBV11-2
j_call: TRBJ2-7
d_call: TRBD2
clone_size: -
cdr3_nt: TGTGCCAGCAGCCCCGGGACTATCTACGAGCAGTACTTC
cdr3_aa: CASSPGTIYEQYF

v_call: TRBV30
j_call: TRBJ2-3
d_call: TRBD2
clone_size: -
cdr3_nt: TGTGCCTGGAGTGGTGGGGGACTAGCGGTAGATACGCAGTATTTT
cdr3_aa: CAWSGGGLAVDTQYF

v_call: TRBV4-1
j_call: TRBJ1-5
d_call: -
clone_size: -
cdr3_nt: TGCGCCAGCAGCCCCTCTGGGGACGGCAATCAGCCCCAGCATTTT
cdr3_aa: CASSPSGDGNQPQHF

v_call: TRBV9
j_call: TRBJ2-7
d_call: TRBD2
clone_size: -
cdr3_nt: TGTGCCAGCAGCGTAGGACCCCCCAGCGGGGAGGCGAACGAGCAGTACTTC
cdr3_aa: CASSVGPPSGEANEQYF

v_call: TRBV5-5
j_call: TRBJ2-7
d_call: TRBD1
clone_size: -
cdr3_nt: TGTGCCAGTCGACAGGGGAGCTCCTACGAGCAGTACTTC
cdr3_aa: CASRQGSSYEQYF

v_call: TRBV19
j_call: TRBJ2-7
d_call: TRBD1
clone_size: -
cdr3_nt: TGTGCCAGTAGTATCCCCCGGACAGGTACATCCGAGCAGTACTTC
cdr3_aa: CASSIPRTGTSEQYF

v_call: TRBV4-3
j_call: TRBJ1-3
d_call: -
clone_size: -
cdr3_nt: TGCGCCAGCAGCCAAGACCGGGGAAACACCATATATTTT
cdr3_aa: CASSQDRGNTIYF

v_call: TRBV6-5
j_call: TRBJ1-1
d_call: TRBD1
clone_size: -
cdr3_nt: TGTGCCAGCAGCCTCACAGGGGAAGCTCCTGAAGCTTTCTTT
cdr3_aa: CASSLTGEAPEAFF

v_call: TRBV25-1
j_call: TRBJ2-1
d_call: -
clone_size: -
cdr3_nt: TGTGCCAGCAGCGGGCAGGGATTCTACAATGAGCAGTTCTTC
cdr3_aa: CASSGQGFYNEQFF

v_call: TRBV6-1
j_call: TRBJ2-7
d_call: -
clone_size: -
cdr3_nt: TGTGCCAGCAGTCACAGGACCACCTACGAGCAGTACTTC
cdr3_aa: CASSHRTTYEQYF

v_call: TRBV9
j_call: TRBJ2-3
d_call: -
clone_size: -
cdr3_nt: TGTGCCAGCAGCGTAGGCGGGGTGGATACGCAGTATTTT
cdr3_aa: CASSVGGVDTQYF

v_call: TRBV7-9
j_call: TRBJ1-2
d_call: TRBD1
clone_size: -
cdr3_nt: TGTGCCAGCAGCTTACTAGACGGGGCAGGGGGCTATGGCTACACCTTC
cdr3_aa: CASSLLDGAGGYGYTF

v_call: TRBV6-5
j_call: TRBJ1-1
d_call: -
clone_size: -
cdr3_nt: TGTGCCAGCAGTTATGGAGTTGGGAGCGGCACTGAAGCTTTCTTT
cdr3_aa: CASSYGVGSGTEAFF

v_call: TRBV27
j_call: TRBJ1-5
d_call: TRBD1
clone_size: -
cdr3_nt: TGTGCCAGCAGTTTCGGACAGGGGGCACAGCCCCAGCATTTT
cdr3_aa: CASSFGQGAQPQHF

v_call: TRBV4-1
j_call: TRBJ1-3
d_call: -
clone_size: -
cdr3_nt: TGCGCCAGCGTTGGCCAAACGAGCTCTGGAAACACCATATATTTT
cdr3_aa: CASVGQTSSGNTIYF

v_call: TRBV5-4
j_call: TRBJ2-7
d_call: TRBD1
clone_size: -
cdr3_nt: TGTGCCAGCAGCTGGGACAGGGGACCCTACGAGCAGTACTTC
cdr3_aa: CASSWDRGPYEQYF

v_call: TRBV2
j_call: TRBJ1-4
d_call: -
clone_size: once
cdr3_nt: TGTGCCAGCATGGGTCATGGGGGTGAAAAACTGTTTTTT
cdr3_aa: CASMGHGGEKLFF

v_call: TRBV11-2
j_call: TRBJ1-1
d_call: -
clone_size: once
cdr3_nt: TGTGCCAGCAGCTTTCCCGGGGGGTACGACCGGAACACTGAAGCTTTCTTT
cdr3_aa: CASSFPGGYDRNTEAFF

v_call: TRBV6-5
j_call: TRBJ2-5
d_call: TRBD2
clone_size: -
cdr3_nt: TGTGCCAGCCGCGCGGGCGGGGGGCAACAAGAGACCCAGTACTTC
cdr3_aa: CASRAGGGQQETQYF

v_call: TRBV6-6
j_call: TRBJ1-2
d_call: -
clone_size: -
cdr3_nt: TGTGCCAGCAGCCAGCGGACCTTGGATGTTCACTATGGCTACACCTTC
cdr3_aa: CASSQRTLDVHYGYTF

v_call: TRBV7-8
j_call: TRBJ2-7
d_call: TRBD2
clone_size: -
cdr3_nt: TGTGCCAGCAGCTACCGGGGGGTCTACGAGCAGTACTTC
cdr3_aa: CASSYRGVYEQYF

v_call: TRBV4-3
j_call: TRBJ2-2
d_call: TRBD1
clone_size: -
cdr3_nt: TGCGCCAGCAGCCAAAACCCGACAGGGACCAACACCGGGGAGCTGTTTTTT
cdr3_aa: CASSQNPTGTNTGELFF

v_call: TRBV28
j_call: TRBJ1-2
d_call: TRBD1
clone_size: -
cdr3_nt: TGTGCCAGCTACTTCCCCGGGACAGCGAGCTATGGCTACACCTTC
cdr3_aa: CASYFPGTASYGYTF

v_call: TRBV6-5
j_call: TRBJ2-1
d_call: -
clone_size: -
cdr3_nt: TGTGCCAGCAGTTATAGTGCCAGCTACAATGAGCAGTTCTTC
cdr3_aa: CASSYSASYNEQFF

v_call: TRBV5-1
j_call: TRBJ2-7
d_call: -
clone_size: -
cdr3_nt: TGCGCCAGCAGCTTGATGGATTCCTACGAGCAGTACTTC
cdr3_aa: CASSLMDSYEQYF

v_call: TRBV29-1
j_call: TRBJ2-7
d_call: -
clone_size: -
cdr3_nt: TGCAGCGCTAGTGAGGCGAGCAGCTCCTACGAGCAGTACTTC
cdr3_aa: CSASEASSSYEQYF

v_call: TRBV29-1
j_call: TRBJ2-7
d_call: -
clone_size: -
cdr3_nt: TGCAGCGTTGTAGGCGGGGCATTCTACGAGCAGTACTTC
cdr3_aa: CSVVGGAFYEQYF

v_call: TRBV9
j_call: TRBJ1-1
d_call: -
clone_size: -
cdr3_nt: TGTGCCAGCAGCGCTTCCCCCAGCAGGGGCCATGAAGCTTTCTTT
cdr3_aa: CASSASPSRGHEAFF

v_call: TRBV2
j_call: TRBJ2-5
d_call: TRBD2
clone_size: -
cdr3_nt: TGTGCCAGCAGGATCACCGGGACTATCCAAGAGACCCAGTACTTC
cdr3_aa: CASRITGTIQETQYF

v_call: TRBV6-5
j_call: TRBJ1-4
d_call: TRBD1
clone_size: -
cdr3_nt: TGTGCCAGCAGCTCGACCGGGACAGCTAATGAAAAACTGTTTTTT
cdr3_aa: CASSSTGTANEKLFF

v_call: TRBV6-5
j_call: TRBJ1-5
d_call: -
clone_size: -
cdr3_nt: TGTGCCAGCAGTTACAGAAACTATGGCAATCAGCCCCAGCATTTT
cdr3_aa: CASSYRNYGNQPQHF

v_call: TRBV7-9
j_call: TRBJ1-1
d_call: TRBD1
clone_size: -
cdr3_nt: TGTGCCAGCAGCGATCCATTACAGGGGACGCCTTTCTTT
cdr3_aa: CASSDPLQGTPFF

v_call: TRBV4-1
j_call: TRBJ1-3
d_call: TRBD1
clone_size: -
cdr3_nt: TGCGCCAGCAGCCAAAACAGGGGGCCTGGAAACACCATATATTTT
cdr3_aa: CASSQNRGPGNTIYF

v_call: TRBV9
j_call: TRBJ1-6
d_call: -
clone_size: -
cdr3_nt: TGTGCCAGCAGCTCAGGAGGGACGAGCTCCTATAATTCACCCCTCCACTTT
cdr3_aa: CASSSGGTSSYNSPLHF

v_call: TRBV27
j_call: TRBJ2-1
d_call: -
clone_size: -
cdr3_nt: TGTGCCAGCAGTGGCAGAGTCGGTGAGCAGTTCTTC
cdr3_aa: CASSGRVGEQFF